These T cell receptor beta chains were read from a single sample in a study of T cell responses to AZD1222 COVID-19 vaccine. Generated by immunoSEQ multiplex PCR, the TCRdb table keeps only in-frame clones and is missing some. The table has some 74,000 clones, roughly 85% seen once. Specimen: peripheral blood, collected 28 days after the second AZD1222 dose. These receptors came from an adult who received the AZD1222 COVID-19 vaccine. Each CDR3 is given with its conserved first and last residue. The order of the fields is D gene, J gene, V gene, CDR3 length, clone size, CDR3 protein, CDR3 DNA. The D gene is left open where the match is weak. Some rows have no size entry. The others give once, few or many, or a class for an expanded clone.

- | TRBJ1-4 | TRBV19 | 16 | - | CASSGKGTVLSEKLFF | TGTGCCAGTAGTGGAAAGGGGACGGTTCTATCTGAAAAACTGTTTTTT
TRBD1 | TRBJ1-1 | TRBV25-1 | 17 | - | CASSDGKDRAWGTEAFF | TGTGCCAGCAGTGATGGTAAGGACAGGGCTTGGGGGACTGAAGCTTTCTTT
- | TRBJ1-3 | TRBV9 | 18 | - | CASSVEAVTRSSGNTIYF | TGTGCCAGCAGCGTAGAAGCCGTCACCCGCAGCTCTGGAAACACCATATATTTT
TRBD1 | TRBJ1-1 | TRBV30 | 14 | - | CAWSVRQGDTEAFF | TGTGCCTGGAGTGTACGGCAGGGGGACACTGAAGCTTTCTTT
TRBD1 | TRBJ1-2 | TRBV16 | 14 | - | CASSQWQGDYGYTF | TGTGCCAGCAGCCAATGGCAGGGGGACTATGGCTACACCTTC
- | TRBJ1-2 | TRBV20-1 | 11 | - | CSDSQNYGYTF | TGCAGTGACAGCCAAAACTATGGCTACACCTTC
- | TRBJ1-5 | TRBV7-3 | 13 | - | CASSPGGNQPQHF | TGTGCCAGCAGCCCGGGGGGGAATCAGCCCCAGCATTTT
TRBD1 | TRBJ2-7 | TRBV28 | 13 | once | CASLGQGRYEQYF | TGTGCCAGCCTGGGACAGGGTAGGTACGAGCAGTACTTC
TRBD2 | TRBJ2-1 | TRBV6-5 | 15 | - | CASSSRTSGRNEQFF | TGTGCCAGCAGCTCCCGGACTAGCGGGAGGAATGAGCAGTTCTTC
- | TRBJ1-4 | TRBV19 | 13 | - | CASSRWGDEKLFF | TGTGCCAGTAGTAGGTGGGGGGATGAAAAACTGTTTTTT
TRBD2 | TRBJ2-1 | TRBV7-2 | 16 | few | CASSASSSGSHNEQFF | TGTGCCAGCAGCGCATCGTCTAGCGGGAGCCACAATGAGCAGTTCTTC
- | TRBJ1-1 | TRBV29-1 | 13 | - | CSVPGQLNTEAFF | TGCAGCGTGCCGGGGCAGTTGAACACTGAAGCTTTCTTT
TRBD2 | TRBJ2-1 | TRBV11-1 | 16 | - | CASSLIGLAGGNEQFF | TGTGCCAGCAGCTTAATCGGGCTAGCGGGAGGTAATGAGCAGTTCTTC
- | TRBJ2-5 | TRBV18 | 14 | - | CASSPRGNQETQYF | TGTGCCAGCTCACCACGGGGCAATCAAGAGACCCAGTACTTC
- | TRBJ2-7 | TRBV11-2 | 14 | - | CASSSQADFYEQYF | TGTGCCAGCAGCTCGCAAGCGGACTTCTACGAGCAGTACTTC
- | TRBJ2-4 | TRBV3-1/TRBV3-2 | 16 | - | CASSQDRQGAKNIQYF | TGTGCCAGCAGCCAAGACAGGCAGGGGGCCAAAAACATTCAGTACTTC
- | TRBJ1-4 | TRBV3-1/TRBV3-2 | 14 | - | CASSQKGSGEKLFF | TGTGCCAGCAGCCAGAAGGGGTCGGGTGAAAAACTGTTTTTT
TRBD1 | TRBJ1-2 | TRBV7-8 | 16 | - | CASSFTGEALGYGYTF | TGTGCCAGCAGCTTCACAGGGGAAGCGCTAGGCTATGGCTACACCTTC
TRBD1 | TRBJ1-3 | TRBV11-3 | 16 | - | CASSPGQAISGNTIYF | TGTGCCAGCAGCCCAGGACAGGCGATCTCTGGAAACACCATATATTTT
- | TRBJ2-5 | TRBV29-1 | 12 | - | CSVDPSEETQYF | TGCAGCGTCGACCCTAGCGAAGAGACCCAGTACTTC
- | TRBJ1-3 | TRBV3-1/TRBV3-2 | 15 | - | CASSLDRFSGNTIYF | TGTGCCAGCAGCCTGGACCGATTCTCTGGAAACACCATATATTTT
TRBD2 | TRBJ2-7 | TRBV10-2 | 17 | - | CASSETGLAGSSYEQYF | TGCGCCAGCAGTGAGACGGGACTAGCGGGAAGCTCCTACGAGCAGTACTTC
- | TRBJ2-3 | TRBV7-9 | 14 | - | CASSLRRAADTQYF | TGTGCCAGCAGCTTAAGGAGGGCCGCAGATACGCAGTATTTT
- | TRBJ1-2 | TRBV19 | 13 | - | CASTPWGDGGYTF | TGTGCCAGTACCCCCTGGGGGGACGGGGGCTACACCTTC
TRBD2 | TRBJ2-2 | TRBV2 | 19 | few | CASSDPGTSGRVTTGELFF | TGTGCCAGCAGTGACCCCGGGACTAGCGGGAGGGTAACCACCGGGGAGCTGTTTTTT
- | TRBJ2-6 | TRBV30 | 13 | - | CASQGAGANVLTF | TGTGCGTCACAGGGAGCTGGGGCCAACGTCCTGACTTTC
- | TRBJ2-7 | TRBV11-2 | 13 | - | CASSLDLTSEQYF | TGTGCCAGCAGCTTAGATTTGACCTCCGAGCAGTACTTC
TRBD2 | TRBJ2-5 | TRBV19 | 15 | - | CASSNLAGALETQYF | TGTGCCAGTAGTAACCTAGCGGGAGCCCTAGAGACCCAGTACTTC
TRBD1 | TRBJ2-6 | TRBV2 | 17 | once | CASSDIDRVAGANVLTF | TGTGCCAGCAGTGACATAGACAGGGTAGCTGGGGCCAACGTCCTGACTTTC
- | TRBJ1-3 | TRBV12-3/TRBV12-4 | 13 | - | CASSLGWGNTIYF | TGTGCCAGCAGTTTGGGTTGGGGAAACACCATATATTTT
- | TRBJ1-1 | TRBV18 | 17 | few | CASWPQAIRNRETEAFF | TGTGCCAGCTGGCCCCAAGCGATACGAAACAGGGAAACTGAAGCTTTCTTT
TRBD2 | TRBJ2-1 | TRBV4-1 | 16 | once | CASSQGIAGSYNEQFF | TGCGCCAGCAGCCAAGGAATAGCGGGTTCCTACAATGAGCAGTTCTTC
TRBD2 | TRBJ2-4 | TRBV7-9 | 16 | - | CASSSSAGGYKNIQYF | TGTGCCAGCAGCTCGTCAGCGGGAGGCTACAAAAACATTCAGTACTTC
- | TRBJ2-3 | TRBV6-5 | 14 | - | CASSYGDITDTQYF | TGTGCCAGCAGTTACGGGGATATAACAGATACGCAGTATTTT
- | TRBJ2-1 | TRBV7-9 | 14 | - | CAKELDGVGNEQFF | TGTGCCAAAGAACTGGATGGGGTAGGCAATGAGCAGTTCTTC